This TCR beta chain appears in the sequencing data of a study of cytomegalovirus exposure and HLA in healthy donors. Points from the study as a whole: In a later analysis, HLA-C alleles had the fewest associated TCRs, DRB1 alleles the most. Presence/absence results assume similar sequencing depth per donor, which may not hold. Reports indicated that the classifier achieved high specificity and sensitivity in diagnosing cytomegalovirus status. CMV serostatus was the only immune exposure information that was available.

Looked up from germline, CDR1 is SEHNR and CDR2 is FQNEAQ (reference sequence). V lost 5 bases and J lost 5; bases outside the gene matches: 12. The CDR3 sequence is 16 residues long. Of note for this clone: Its antigen remains unknown.

This PCR relied on a set of 60 Vbeta primers and 13 Jbeta primers. Sequencing used immunoSEQ multiplex PCR; TCRdb keeps in-frame clones, though not all of them. The table shows under 150,000 clones, with approximately 73% occurring only once. Sample: PBMCs. This receptor was taken from a woman between 35 and 50 years old in good health and CMV-seronegative. The rearrangement links TRBV7-9 to TRBJ2-3; the match to TRBD2 covers 8 bases. CDR3: CASSPLGGAFVDTQYF. The CDR3 nucleotides are TGTGCCAGCAGCCCCCTCGGGGGGGCCTTTGTAGATACGCAGTATTTT.